This entry lists 29 T cell receptor beta chains sequenced from one sample in a study of blood T cell repertoires in COVID-19. This table comes from immunoSEQ multiplex PCR, and its TCRdb copy is limited to in-frame clones, with some not included. Of under 250,000 clones listed, more than 80% are singletons. Sequenced: PBMCs or T cells enriched from blood (not recorded which). These receptors all stem from a man in his 60s who had recovered from COVID-19.

The chain couples TRBV7-2 to TRBJ1-4, with 9 bases that match TRBD1. The CDR3 is made up of 15 amino acids. Germline values: CDR1 SGHTA, CDR2 FQGNSA. Trimming at V came to 0 bases and at J to 8 bases, leaving 4 bases not matched to a gene. CDR3 bases: TGTGCCAGCAGCTTAGCCGGGACAGGGAAAGAAAAACTGTTTTTT. This encodes CASSLAGTGKEKLFF.

V and J are TRBV19 and TRBJ1-1; TRBD1 agrees at 8 bases. Germline-derived CDR1 and CDR2 are LNHDA and SQIVND (reference sequence). The length of the CDR3 is 12 residues. The J segment lost 8 bases and the V segment lost 5 bases, leaving 4 bases of the junction unmatched. The CDR3 is CASSLRDREAFF. The CDR3, as DNA: TGTGCCAGTAGTCTCCGGGACAGGGAAGCTTTCTTT.

The chain employs TRBV29-1 and TRBJ2-2; 12 bases map to TRBD1. The junction had 6 bases not matched to a gene; V was cut back by 7 bases and J by 6 bases. Germline V gives CDR1 SQVTM, CDR2 ANQGSEA. This CDR3 comprises 14 residues. The CDR3 region is CSAGDRGPAGELFF. The CDR3 DNA reads TGCAGCGCCGGGGACAGGGGGCCCGCCGGGGAGCTGTTTTTT.

J is TRBJ2-2 and V is TRBV11-2; D remains unclear. With 3 bases removed from V and 2 bases from J, the gap between germline ends came to 7 bases. CDR1 is SGHAT, CDR2 FQNNGV, per germline. CDR3 length: 14 amino acids. This CDR3 is CASSLFSNTGELFF. The CDR3 DNA is TGTGCCAGCAGCTTGTTCTCTAACACCGGGGAGCTGTTTTTT.

This chain uses TRBV12-3 or TRBV12-4 with TRBJ1-2; D is perhaps TRBD1 (5 bases). Trimming took 3 bases from V and 4 from J, leaving 9 bases between them. The CDR3 extends over 13 amino acids. CDR3 region: CASSFGRVYGYTF. CDR3 bases: TGTGCCAGCAGTTTTGGCAGGGTCTATGGCTACACCTTC.

V is TRBV7-8 and J is TRBJ1-1, with D uncertain. Germline V gene data show CDR1 as SGHVS and CDR2 as FQNEAQ. The CDR3 runs 14 residues. The V end was cut by 5 bases, the J end by 4 bases, with 14 bases between. The CDR3: CASSLPGGPTEAFF. CDR3 in DNA: TGTGCCAGCAGCCTTCCGGGAGGGCCCACTGAAGCTTTCTTT.

The genes are TRBV18 and TRBJ2-1; possible D gene TRBD2, 6 bases. Trimming removed 2 bases from V and 0 bases from J, with 8 bases in between. CDR3 length equals 15 residues. Looked up from germline, CDR1 is KGHSH and CDR2 is LQKENI. The chain's CDR3 is CASSPGGSSYNEQFF. The CDR3, as DNA: TGTGCCAGCTCACCAGGGGGGTCCTCCTACAATGAGCAGTTCTTC.

The chain links TRBV6-2 or TRBV6-3 to TRBJ1-2, with 9 positions matching TRBD1. The germline V gene has CDR1 MNHEY and CDR2 SVGEGT. CDR3 length: 16 residues. V lost 6 bases, J lost 6 bases, and 14 bases stayed unmatched. CDR3 in amino acids: CASSLKMTGGKDGYTF. CDR3 nucleotide sequence: TGTGCCAGCAGCCTTAAAATGACAGGGGGAAAGGATGGCTACACCTTC.

The chain uses TRBV5-5 and TRBJ2-5, with 8 bases lining up with TRBD2. The CDR3 runs to 15 residues. Losses at the gene ends were 0 bases for V and 5 bases for J; bases not matched to a gene: 6. CDR1 SGHKS and CDR2 YYEKEE come from the germline V gene (reference sequence). CDR3 in amino acids: CASSLAGGAGETQYF. Written as DNA, the CDR3 is TGTGCCAGCAGCTTGGCCGGGGGGGCAGGGGAGACCCAGTACTTC.

The gene calls are TRBV2 and TRBJ1-1; no definite D call. The V gene lost 4 bases and the J gene lost 4 bases, with 7 bases spanning the gap. This CDR3 comprises 12 residues. In germline, CDR1 is SNHLY, CDR2 FYNNEI. Here the CDR3 reads CASSGWATEAFF. The CDR3, as DNA: TGTGCCAGCAGTGGTTGGGCCACTGAAGCTTTCTTT. Looking up the rest from reference TRBV2 and TRBJ1-1 gives the full variable domain: EPEVTQTPSHQVTQMGQEVILRCVPISNHLYFYWYRQILGQKVEFLVSFYNNEISEKSEIFDDQFSVERPDGSNFTLKIRSTKLEDSAMYFCASSGWATEAFFGQGTRLTVV.

In this sample, this clone turned up once. This rearrangement joins TRBV7-9 to TRBJ1-2; D gene unclear. This CDR3 has 13 residues. Trimming left V 3 bases short and J 2 bases short, with 7 bases between. CDR1 SEHNR and CDR2 FQNEAQ come from the germline V gene (reference sequence). This CDR3 is CASSFGLNYGYTF. The CDR3 DNA sequence: TGTGCCAGCAGCTTTGGACTGAACTATGGCTACACCTTC.

The chain employs TRBV27 and TRBJ2-5; D ambiguous. The CDR3 is 13 amino acids. V lost 3 bases to trimming and J lost 4 bases, with 9 bases between them. Germline V lookup: CDR1 MNHEY, CDR2 SMNVEV (reference sequence). In DNA form, the CDR3 reads TGTGCCAGCAGTTTTTGGTCGGGAGAGACCCAGTACTTC. Translating gives CASSFWSGETQYF.

CDR3 sequence reads: CASSLQGAGTGELFF. The CDR3 DNA follows: TGTGCCAGCAGCTTACAGGGGGCAGGCACCGGGGAGCTGTTTTTT. V and J are TRBV7-3 and TRBJ2-2, with 8 bases matching TRBD1. Per germline, CDR1 SGHTA and CDR2 FQGTGA. The junction had 3 bases not matched to a gene; V was cut back by 2 bases and J by 4 bases. The CDR3 is 15 amino acids.

The chain joins TRBV19 to TRBJ2-3; 9 bases line up with TRBD1. Germline V gene data show CDR1 as LNHDA and CDR2 as SQIVND (reference sequence). This CDR3 is 14 amino acids long. V lost 5 bases, J lost 5 bases, and 5 bases stayed unmatched. This CDR3 reads CASSASTGGDTQYF. In nucleotides, the CDR3 is TGTGCCAGTAGTGCGTCGACAGGGGGAGATACGCAGTATTTT.

The chain carries TRBV5-5 and TRBJ1-2, with 7 nucleotides matching TRBD1. Trimming removed 2 bases from V and 2 bases from J; junction bases left unmatched: 6. Per germline, CDR1 SGHKS and CDR2 YYEKEE (reference sequence). The CDR3 consists of 15 residues. The CDR3 DNA reads TGTGCCAGCAGCTTACCGGGACAGATCAACTATGGCTACACCTTC. Its translation: CASSLPGQINYGYTF.

The V and J genes are TRBV10-3 and TRBJ2-2; 8 bases are a match to TRBD2. This CDR3 spans 16 amino acids. With 7 bases clipped from V and 0 bases from J, the junction kept 7 bases outside the gene matches. Per germline, CDR1 ENHRY and CDR2 SYGVKD. DNA of the CDR3: TGTGCCATCAACCCAGCGGGGGACCCGAACACCGGGGAGCTGTTTTTT. This sequence encodes CAINPAGDPNTGELFF.

The rearrangement uses TRBV7-9 and TRBJ2-4; 16 nucleotides align to TRBD2. With V trimmed by 5 bases and J by 9 bases, 7 bases remained unmatched. This CDR3 is built from 16 residues. Germline CDR1 SEHNR, CDR2 FQNEAQ (reference sequence). For the CDR3, the DNA is TGTGCCAGCAGCCAGGGACTAGCGGGGGGGCGCGGCATTCAGTACTTC. Protein: CASSQGLAGGRGIQYF.

The chain recombines TRBV27 with TRBJ1-2; 9 nucleotides align to TRBD1. CDR1 is MNHEY and CDR2 is SMNVEV in the germline V gene (reference sequence). This CDR3 contains 15 residues. With 2 bases clipped from V and 4 bases from J, the junction kept 5 bases outside the gene matches. In DNA form, the CDR3 reads TGTGCCAGCAGTTTAGTGACAGGGGGGGGCTATGGCTACACCTTC. Amino acids: CASSLVTGGGYGYTF.

This chain connects TRBV6-5 to TRBJ1-1; 7 nucleotides match TRBD1. Germline V gives CDR1 MNHEY, CDR2 SVGAGI. The CDR3 is made up of 14 amino acids. V was clipped by 6 bases and J by 4 bases; unmatched bases: 8. The CDR3 DNA sequence: TGTGCCAGCAGCTACAGGGGAGGGAGCACTGAAGCTTTCTTT. This codes for CASSYRGGSTEAFF.

The V gene is TRBV6-5, the J gene TRBJ1-1; TRBD1 matches 9 bases. Germline CDR1 reads MNHEY; CDR2 reads SVGAGI. The CDR3 has 13 residues. The V and J ends lost 6 bases and 5 bases, in that order; junction bases with no gene match: 4. The CDR3 DNA is TGTGCCAGCAGGAGGGACAGGGAAACTGAAGCTTTCTTT. Translating gives CASRRDRETEAFF.

The gene calls are TRBV24-1 and TRBJ2-2; TRBD2 aligns across 8 bases. The CDR3 is 14 amino acids. Germline lookup yields CDR1 KGHDR and CDR2 SFDVKD. Trimming cost V 4 bases and J 7 bases; bases outside gene matches: 4. This chain's CDR3 is CATSDRLASGELFF. In DNA form, the CDR3 reads TGTGCCACCAGTGACCGACTAGCGAGCGGGGAGCTGTTTTTT.

This chain links TRBV28 with TRBJ1-3; D uncertain. The CDR3 spans 13 residues. Germline V CDR1 and CDR2: MDHEN, SYDVKM. Trimming took 9 bases from V and 0 from J, leaving 9 bases between them. DNA for the CDR3: TGTGCCAGTTCTATCCTCTCTGGAAACACCATATATTTT. Protein sequence: CASSILSGNTIYF.

The V call is TRBV19, the J call TRBJ2-7; a weak D match, TRBD1 (5 bases). V lost 3 bases and J 2 bases, leaving 8 bases between the germline ends. Germline CDR1 reads LNHDA; CDR2 reads SQIVND (reference sequence). The CDR3 covers 13 residues. The CDR3 here is CASSITDTYEQYF. The CDR3 DNA sequence: TGTGCCAGTAGTATTACGGACACCTACGAGCAGTACTTC.

This sequence joins TRBV6-2 or TRBV6-3 and TRBJ1-4; 8 positions match TRBD1. CDR1 is MNHEY and CDR2 is SVGEGT in the germline V gene. This CDR3 has 18 residues. V gave up 2 bases and J gave up 0 bases; unmatched junction bases: 8. CDR3 residues: CASSYIAGGTPTNEKLFF. The CDR3, as DNA: TGTGCCAGCAGTTACATCGCAGGGGGCACCCCAACTAATGAAAAACTGTTTTTT.

The rearrangement uses TRBV30 and TRBJ1-1, with unresolved D. The V end lost 0 bases, the J end lost 2 bases, and 10 bases lay between the germline ends. The CDR3 contains 14 residues. Per the germline V gene, CDR1 is GTSNPN and CDR2 is SVGIG (reference sequence). Written as DNA, the CDR3 is TGTGCCTGGAGTGTAACCAGGTATAACACTGAAGCTTTCTTT. This translates into CAWSVTRYNTEAFF.

The rearrangement links TRBV5-1 to TRBJ1-1; D is unresolved. The V gene's germline CDR1 is SGHRS and CDR2 YFSETQ. The CDR3 is 13 amino acids. The V end was cut by 0 bases, the J end by 10 bases, with 13 bases between. The DNA of the CDR3 is TGCGCCAGCAGCTTGGGGTCCACGAGCTCAGCTTTCTTT. Its protein product is CASSLGSTSSAFF.

This clone appeared once. The chain uses TRBV6-1 and TRBJ2-5, with D possibly TRBD1 on 5 matching bases. CDR3 length: 14 amino acids. Germline V CDR1 and CDR2: MNHNS, SASEGT. With 0 bases removed from V and 5 bases from J, the gap between germline ends came to 10 bases. CDR3 in DNA: TGTGCCAGCAGTGAAGCGCAGGGTTGGGAGACCCAGTACTTC. As protein: CASSEAQGWETQYF.

The rearrangement uses TRBV7-2 and TRBJ1-1; D remains unclear. Trimming removed 1 base at V and 6 bases at J, with 12 bases between. This CDR3 spans 14 amino acids. CDR1 SGHTA and CDR2 FQGNSA come from the germline V gene. CDR3 sequence (DNA): TGTGCCAGCAGCTTAGGCATGGGAGCGGCTGAAGCTTTCTTT. Amino acids: CASSLGMGAAEAFF.

This sequence joins TRBV14 and TRBJ1-2, with TRBD1 as a possible D gene (5 bases). The V gene lost 1 base and the J gene lost 4 bases, with 10 bases spanning the gap. Germline V gives CDR1 SGHDN, CDR2 FVKESK. This CDR3 has 14 residues. CDR3 sequence reads: CASSQVFGGYGYTF. CDR3 coding DNA: TGTGCCAGCAGCCAAGTGTTCGGGGGCTATGGCTACACCTTC.